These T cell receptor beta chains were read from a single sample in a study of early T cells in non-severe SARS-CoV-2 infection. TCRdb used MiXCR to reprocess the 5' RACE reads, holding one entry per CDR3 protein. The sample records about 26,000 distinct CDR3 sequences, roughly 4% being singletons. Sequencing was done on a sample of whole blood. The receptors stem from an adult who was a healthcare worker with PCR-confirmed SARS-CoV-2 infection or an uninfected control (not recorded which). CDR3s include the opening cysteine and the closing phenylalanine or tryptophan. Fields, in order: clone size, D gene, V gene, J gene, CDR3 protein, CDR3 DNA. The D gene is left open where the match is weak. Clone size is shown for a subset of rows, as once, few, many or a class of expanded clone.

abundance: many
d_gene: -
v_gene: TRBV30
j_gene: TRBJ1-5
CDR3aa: CAWSAQGNQPQHF
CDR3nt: TGTGCCTGGAGCGCTCAGGGGAATCAGCCCCAGCATTTT

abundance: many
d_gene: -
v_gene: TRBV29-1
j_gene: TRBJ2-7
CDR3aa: CSVAARAGNYEQYF
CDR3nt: TGCAGCGTTGCAGCCAGGGCGGGGAACTACGAGCAGTACTTC

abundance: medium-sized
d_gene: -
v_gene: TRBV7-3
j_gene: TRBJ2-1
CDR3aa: CASSLMDGEQFF
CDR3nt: TGTGCCAGCAGCTTAATGGACGGGGAGCAGTTCTTC

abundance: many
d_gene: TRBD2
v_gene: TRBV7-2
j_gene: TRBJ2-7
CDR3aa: CASSFWTGMIASGAYEQYF
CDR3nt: TGTGCCAGCAGCTTTTGGACCGGGATGATTGCTAGCGGAGCCTACGAGCAGTACTTC

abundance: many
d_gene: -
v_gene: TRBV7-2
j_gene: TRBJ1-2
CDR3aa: CASSLSFFYGYTF
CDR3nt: TGTGCCAGCAGCTTATCCTTCTTCTATGGCTACACCTTC

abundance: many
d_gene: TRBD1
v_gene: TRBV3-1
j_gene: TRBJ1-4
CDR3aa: CASSILQGTTNEKLFF
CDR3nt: TGTGCCAGCAGCATCCTACAGGGGACAACTAATGAAAAACTGTTTTTT

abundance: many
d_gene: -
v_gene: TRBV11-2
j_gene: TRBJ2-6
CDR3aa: CASNQFRDTRSGANVLTF
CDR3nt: TGTGCCAGCAACCAATTCCGGGACACCCGCTCTGGGGCCAACGTCCTGACTTTC

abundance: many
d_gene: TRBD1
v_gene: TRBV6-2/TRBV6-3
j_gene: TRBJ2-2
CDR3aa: CASSYSGTGFTGELFF
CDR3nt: TGTGCCAGCAGTTACTCTGGGACAGGGTTCACCGGGGAGCTGTTTTTT

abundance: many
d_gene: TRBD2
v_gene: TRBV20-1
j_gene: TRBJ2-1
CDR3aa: CSARGSREGFFDNEQFF
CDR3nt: TGCAGTGCTAGAGGATCGCGGGAGGGCTTCTTCGACAATGAGCAGTTCTTC

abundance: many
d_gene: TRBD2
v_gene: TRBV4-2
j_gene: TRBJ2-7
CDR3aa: CASSQTGLAGGIPYEQYF
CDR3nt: TGTGCCAGCAGCCAAACGGGACTAGCGGGAGGTATTCCCTACGAGCAGTACTTC

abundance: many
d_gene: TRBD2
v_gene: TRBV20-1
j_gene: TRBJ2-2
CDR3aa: CSARGLAGEPGELFF
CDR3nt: TGCAGTGCTAGAGGACTAGCGGGAGAGCCCGGGGAGCTGTTTTTT

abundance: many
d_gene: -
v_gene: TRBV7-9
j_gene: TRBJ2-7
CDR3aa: CASSLAGPPGEQYF
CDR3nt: TGTGCCAGCAGCTTAGCGGGTCCTCCAGGCGAGCAGTACTTC

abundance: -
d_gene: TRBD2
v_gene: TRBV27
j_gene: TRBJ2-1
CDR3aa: CASKFTSGGTKGEQFF
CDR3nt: TGTGCCAGCAAGTTTACTAGCGGGGGGACTAAGGGGGAGCAGTTCTTC

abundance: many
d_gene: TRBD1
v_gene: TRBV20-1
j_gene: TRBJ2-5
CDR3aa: CSATGGRETQYF
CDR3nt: TGCAGTGCTACAGGGGGCCGAGAGACCCAGTACTTC

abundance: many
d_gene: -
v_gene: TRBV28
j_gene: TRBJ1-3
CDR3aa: CASSSQGKRGNTIYF
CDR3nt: TGTGCCAGCAGTTCCCAGGGAAAGCGGGGAAACACCATATATTTT

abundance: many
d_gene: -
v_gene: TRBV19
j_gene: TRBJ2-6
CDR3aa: CASKVWDAGANVLTF
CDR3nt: TGTGCCAGTAAGGTTTGGGACGCTGGGGCCAACGTCCTGACTTTC

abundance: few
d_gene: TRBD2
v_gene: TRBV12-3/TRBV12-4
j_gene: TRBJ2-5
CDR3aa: CASSSPSGVQETQYF
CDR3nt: TGTGCCAGCAGTAGTCCCAGCGGGGTCCAAGAGACCCAGTACTTC

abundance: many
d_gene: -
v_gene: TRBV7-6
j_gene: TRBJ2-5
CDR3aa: CASSSSLDPKRETQYF
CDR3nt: TGTGCCAGCAGCTCGTCATTAGACCCCAAACGAGAGACCCAGTACTTC

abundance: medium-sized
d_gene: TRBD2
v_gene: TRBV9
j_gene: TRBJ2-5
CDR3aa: CASSVAGLGTQYF
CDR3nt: TGTGCCAGCAGCGTAGCCGGACTAGGGACCCAGTACTTC

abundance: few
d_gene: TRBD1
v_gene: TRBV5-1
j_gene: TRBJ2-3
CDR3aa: CASSLGQDRTDTQYF
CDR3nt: TGCGCCAGCAGCTTAGGACAGGATCGCACAGATACGCAGTATTTT

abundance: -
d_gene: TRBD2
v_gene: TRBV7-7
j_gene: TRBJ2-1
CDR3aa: CASSQSASGEQFF
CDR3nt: TGTGCTAGCAGCCAGAGTGCTAGCGGGGAGCAGTTCTTC

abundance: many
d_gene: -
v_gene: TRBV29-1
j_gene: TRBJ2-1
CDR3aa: CSVEGSARSYNEQFF
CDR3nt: TGCAGCGTCGAGGGATCAGCCCGCTCCTACAATGAGCAGTTCTTC

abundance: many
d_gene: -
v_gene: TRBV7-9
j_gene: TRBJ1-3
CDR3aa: CASSSGRLSGNTIYF
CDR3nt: TGTGCCAGCAGCTCGGGACGGCTTTCTGGAAACACCATATATTTT

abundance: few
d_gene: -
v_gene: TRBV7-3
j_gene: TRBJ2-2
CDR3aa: CASSGRDSDTGELFF
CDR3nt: TGTGCCAGCAGCGGCAGGGACTCGGACACCGGGGAGCTGTTTTTT

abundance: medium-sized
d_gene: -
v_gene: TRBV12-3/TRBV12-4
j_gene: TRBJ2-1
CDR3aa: CASSLPPVNEQFF
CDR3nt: TGTGCCAGCAGTTTACCTCCGGTCAATGAGCAGTTCTTC

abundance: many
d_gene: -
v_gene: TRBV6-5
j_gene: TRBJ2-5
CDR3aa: CASSYRGETQYF
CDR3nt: TGTGCCAGCAGTTACCGGGGAGAGACCCAGTACTTC

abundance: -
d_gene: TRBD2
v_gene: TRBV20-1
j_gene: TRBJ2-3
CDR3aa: CSARVASGNLGDTQYF
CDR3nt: TGCAGTGCTAGAGTCGCTAGCGGGAACCTGGGAGATACGCAGTATTTT

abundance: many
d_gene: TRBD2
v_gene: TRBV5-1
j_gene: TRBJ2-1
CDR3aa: CASSSEGTSGRFINEQFF
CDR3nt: TGCGCCAGCAGCTCGGAAGGGACTAGCGGGAGGTTTATCAATGAGCAGTTCTTC

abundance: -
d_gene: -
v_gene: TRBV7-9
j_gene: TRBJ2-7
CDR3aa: CASSFGGRAYEQYF
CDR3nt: TGTGCCAGCAGCTTCGGCGGGCGAGCCTACGAGCAGTACTTC

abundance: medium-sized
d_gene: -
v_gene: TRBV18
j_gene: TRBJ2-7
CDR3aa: CASSPQGGTYEQYF
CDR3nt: TGTGCCAGCTCACCTCAGGGAGGTACCTACGAGCAGTACTTC

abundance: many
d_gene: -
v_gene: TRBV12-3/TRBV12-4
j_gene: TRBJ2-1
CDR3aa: CASSFSGANNEQFF
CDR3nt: TGTGCCAGCAGTTTTAGCGGAGCAAACAATGAGCAGTTCTTC

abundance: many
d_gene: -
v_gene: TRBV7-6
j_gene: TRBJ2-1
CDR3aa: CASSLGGLRYNEQFF
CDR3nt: TGTGCCAGCAGCTTAGGGGGTCTCAGGTACAATGAGCAGTTCTTC

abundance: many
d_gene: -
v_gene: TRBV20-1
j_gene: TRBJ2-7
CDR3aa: CSAQRTVSYEQYF
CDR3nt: TGCAGTGCTCAAAGGACAGTCTCCTACGAGCAGTACTTC

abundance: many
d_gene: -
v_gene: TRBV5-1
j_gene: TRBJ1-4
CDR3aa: CASSFDTPATNEKLFF
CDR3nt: TGCGCCAGCAGCTTTGACACGCCTGCAACTAATGAAAAACTGTTTTTT

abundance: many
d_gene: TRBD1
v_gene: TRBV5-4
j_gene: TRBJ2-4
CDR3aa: CATKEGDRAKNIQYF
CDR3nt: TGTGCCACCAAAGAGGGGGACAGGGCCAAAAACATTCAGTACTTC

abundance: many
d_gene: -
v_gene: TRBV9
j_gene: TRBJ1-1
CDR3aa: CASSPGLSMGAFF
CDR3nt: TGTGCCAGCAGCCCCGGTCTCTCCATGGGGGCTTTCTTT

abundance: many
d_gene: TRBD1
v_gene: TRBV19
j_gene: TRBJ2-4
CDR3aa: CASKEGQRGNIQYF
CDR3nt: TGTGCCAGTAAAGAGGGACAGCGAGGAAACATTCAGTACTTC

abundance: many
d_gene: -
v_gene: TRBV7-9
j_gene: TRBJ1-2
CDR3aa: CASSPQGPDYGYTF
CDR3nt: TGTGCCAGCAGCCCCCAGGGACCGGATTATGGCTACACCTTC

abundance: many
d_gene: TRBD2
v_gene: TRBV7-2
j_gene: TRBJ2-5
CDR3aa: CASSLGTSGGTQYF
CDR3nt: TGTGCCAGCAGCTTAGGGACTAGCGGGGGGACCCAGTACTTC

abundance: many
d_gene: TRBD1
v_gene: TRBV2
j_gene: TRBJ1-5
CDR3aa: CASSLTGSNQPQHF
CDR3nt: TGTGCCAGCAGTTTGACAGGGTCAAACCAGCCCCAGCATTTT

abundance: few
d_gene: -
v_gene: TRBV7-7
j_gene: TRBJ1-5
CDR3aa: CASSAGFSQPQHF
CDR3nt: TGTGCTAGCAGCGCAGGGTTCTCTCAGCCCCAGCATTTT

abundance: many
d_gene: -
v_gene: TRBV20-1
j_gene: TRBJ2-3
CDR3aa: CSARDSRLDDTQYF
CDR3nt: TGCAGTGCTAGAGATTCTAGGCTTGACGATACGCAGTATTTT

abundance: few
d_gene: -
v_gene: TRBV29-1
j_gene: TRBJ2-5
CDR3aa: CSVGPGGGQETQYF
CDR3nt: TGCAGCGTTGGCCCAGGGGGAGGTCAAGAGACCCAGTACTTC

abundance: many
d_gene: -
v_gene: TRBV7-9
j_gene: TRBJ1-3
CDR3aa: CASSPQSRGSSENTIYF
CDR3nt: TGTGCCAGCAGCCCGCAATCCCGAGGGTCTTCTGAAAACACCATATATTTT

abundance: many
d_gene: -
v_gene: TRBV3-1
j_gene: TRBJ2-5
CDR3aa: CASSHLGPEETQYF
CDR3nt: TGTGCCAGCAGCCACTTAGGACCCGAAGAGACCCAGTACTTC

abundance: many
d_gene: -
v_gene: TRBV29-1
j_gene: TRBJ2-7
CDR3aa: CSVVVSGPPAEQYF
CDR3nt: TGCAGCGTTGTAGTTTCGGGACCGCCGGCCGAGCAGTACTTC

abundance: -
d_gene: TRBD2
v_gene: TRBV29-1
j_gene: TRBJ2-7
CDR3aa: CSAASGVGEQYF
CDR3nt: TGCAGCGCGGCTAGCGGGGTTGGGGAGCAGTACTTC

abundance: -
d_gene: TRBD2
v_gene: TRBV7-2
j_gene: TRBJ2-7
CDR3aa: CAAGTSGYEQYF
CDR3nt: TGTGCCGCCGGGACTAGCGGCTACGAGCAGTACTTC

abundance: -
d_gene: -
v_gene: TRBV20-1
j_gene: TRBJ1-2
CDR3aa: CSARGGDRGYTF
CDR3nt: TGCAGTGCTAGAGGAGGGGACCGTGGCTACACCTTC

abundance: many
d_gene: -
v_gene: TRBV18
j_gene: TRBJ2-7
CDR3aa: CASSLPSSYEQYF
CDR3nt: TGTGCCAGCTCCCTCCCGAGCTCCTACGAGCAGTACTTC

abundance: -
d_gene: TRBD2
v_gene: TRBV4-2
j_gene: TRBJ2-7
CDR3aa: CASSPRTRTNEQYF
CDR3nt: TGTGCCAGCAGCCCGCGGACTAGGACCAACGAGCAGTACTTC

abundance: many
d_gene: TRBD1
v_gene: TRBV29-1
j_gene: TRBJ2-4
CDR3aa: CSALNPGQGSGAKNIQYF
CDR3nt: TGCAGCGCCCTTAATCCGGGACAGGGGTCTGGGGCCAAAAACATTCAGTACTTC

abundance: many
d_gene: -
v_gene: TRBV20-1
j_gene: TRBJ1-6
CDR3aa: CSASSGGYRLSSYNSPLHF
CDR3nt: TGCAGTGCTAGTTCGGGCGGCTACCGTCTCAGCTCCTATAATTCACCCCTCCACTTT

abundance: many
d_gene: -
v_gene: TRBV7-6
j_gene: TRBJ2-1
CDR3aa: CASSFRVAMYNEQFF
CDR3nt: TGTGCCAGCAGCTTCAGGGTAGCGATGTACAATGAGCAGTTCTTC

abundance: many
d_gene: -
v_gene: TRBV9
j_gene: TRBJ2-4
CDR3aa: CASSRTTEAKNIQYF
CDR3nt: TGTGCCAGCAGCCGAACGACAGAAGCCAAAAACATTCAGTACTTC